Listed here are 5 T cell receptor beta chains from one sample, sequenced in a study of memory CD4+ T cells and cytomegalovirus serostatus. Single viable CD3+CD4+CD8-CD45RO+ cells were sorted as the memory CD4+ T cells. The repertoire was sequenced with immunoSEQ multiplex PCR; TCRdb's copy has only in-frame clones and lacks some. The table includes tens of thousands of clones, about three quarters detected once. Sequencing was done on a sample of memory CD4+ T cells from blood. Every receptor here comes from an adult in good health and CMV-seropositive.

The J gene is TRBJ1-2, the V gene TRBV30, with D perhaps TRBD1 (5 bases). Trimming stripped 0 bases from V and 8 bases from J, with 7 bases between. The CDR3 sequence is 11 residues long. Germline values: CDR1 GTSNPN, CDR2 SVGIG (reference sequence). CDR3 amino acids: CAWSVRGGYTF. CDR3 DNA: TGTGCCTGGAGTGTACGGGGGGGCTACACCTTC.

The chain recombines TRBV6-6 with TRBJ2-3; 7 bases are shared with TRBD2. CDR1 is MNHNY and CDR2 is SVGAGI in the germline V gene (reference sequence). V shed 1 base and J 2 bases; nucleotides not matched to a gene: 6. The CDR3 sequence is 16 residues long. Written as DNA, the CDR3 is TGTGCCAGCAGTTACTTTAGCGGGCTATACACAGATACGCAGTATTTT. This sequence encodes CASSYFSGLYTDTQYF.

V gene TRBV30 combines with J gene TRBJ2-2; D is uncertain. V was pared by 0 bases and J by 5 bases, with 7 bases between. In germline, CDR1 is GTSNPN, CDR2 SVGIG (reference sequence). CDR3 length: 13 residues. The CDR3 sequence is CAWSVPRTGELFF. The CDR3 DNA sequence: TGTGCCTGGAGTGTTCCCAGGACCGGGGAGCTGTTTTTT.

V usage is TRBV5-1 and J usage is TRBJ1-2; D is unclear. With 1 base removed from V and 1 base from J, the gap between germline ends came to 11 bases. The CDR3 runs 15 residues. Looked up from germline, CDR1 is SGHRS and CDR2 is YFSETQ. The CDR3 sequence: CASSLNRGSNYGYTF. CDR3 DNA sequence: TGCGCCAGCAGCTTGAACAGAGGGAGTAACTATGGCTACACCTTC.

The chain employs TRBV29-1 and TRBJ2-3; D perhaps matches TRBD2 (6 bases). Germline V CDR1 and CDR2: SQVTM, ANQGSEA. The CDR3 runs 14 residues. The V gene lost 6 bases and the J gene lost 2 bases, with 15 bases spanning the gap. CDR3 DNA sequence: TGCAGCGTCTCCGGACTACTCATCACAGATACGCAGTATTTT. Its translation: CSVSGLLITDTQYF.